This record looks at one TCR beta chain sequence and its context. The sample comes from a study of control samples from healthy donors and cancer patients. Clones were read by immunoSEQ multiplex PCR, and TCRdb kept only the in-frame ones, dropping some. Among just over 150,000 clones, around 90% were seen once, and the ten largest hold approximately 12%. CDR3 size: 16 residues. The V gene end was trimmed by 6 bases and the J gene end by 3 bases; junction bases not matched to a gene: 9. The V gene's germline CDR1 is SGHTA and CDR2 FQGTGA. This rearrangement joins TRBV7-3 to TRBJ2-1; TRBD2 matches at 9 bases. The specimen was blood. The clonotype was recovered from a man aged 25 to 40 in good health. The CDR3: CASSPRSGSVYNEQFF. DNA of the CDR3: TGTGCCAGCAGTCCACGTAGCGGGAGCGTCTACAATGAGCAGTTCTTC. Filled out from reference TRBV7-3 and TRBJ2-1, the complete variable domain reads GAGVSQTPSNKVTEKGKYVELRCDPISGHTALYWYRQSLGQGPEFLIYFQGTGAADDSGLPNDRFFAVRPEGSVSTLKIQRTERGDSAVYLCASSPRSGSVYNEQFFGPGTRLTVL.